Below, 12 T cell receptor beta chains from the same sample are listed, as sequenced in a study of blood T cell repertoires in COVID-19. The protocol was immunoSEQ multiplex PCR, while the TCRdb copy is restricted to in-frame clones and leaves out a portion. The sample comprises 200,000 to 300,000 clones, around 88% of which are singletons, and just under 2% rests with the top ten. Sequencing used peripheral blood. The receptors were gathered from a man younger than 40 with active or convalescent COVID-19.

This clone has a single count. The gene calls are TRBV2 and TRBJ2-7; a possible D gene is TRBD2 (5 bases). This CDR3 has 13 residues. Germline assignment: CDR1 SNHLY and CDR2 FYNNEI. Trimming shortened V by 7 bases and J by 2 bases, and 12 bases separated the two germline ends. The CDR3 sequence is CASTKDWTYEQYF. DNA of the CDR3: TGTGCCAGCACCAAGGACTGGACCTACGAGCAGTACTTC.

The chain employs TRBV2 and TRBJ2-2, with D tentatively TRBD2 (6 bases). CDR1 and CDR2 (germline): SNHLY, FYNNEI. The V end was cut by 6 bases, the J end by 3 bases, with 14 bases between. The CDR3 sequence is 15 residues long. The CDR3 here is CASRRDFGDTGELFF. The CDR3 DNA reads TGTGCCAGCAGGAGGGACTTTGGCGACACCGGGGAGCTGTTTTTT. Combining the CDR3 with reference TRBV2 and TRBJ2-2 gives the whole variable domain EPEVTQTPSHQVTQMGQEVILRCVPISNHLYFYWYRQILGQKVEFLVSFYNNEISEKSEIFDDQFSVERPDGSNFTLKIRSTKLEDSAMYFCASRRDFGDTGELFFGEGSRLTVL.

The rearrangement joins TRBV3-1 (or the pseudogene TRBV3-2) to TRBJ1-1; 7 bases are shared with TRBD1. Germline loops: CDR1 LGHDT, CDR2 YNNKEL (reference sequence). This CDR3 spans 15 amino acids. The ends lost 4 bases at V and 3 bases at J; junction bases unmatched: 8. CDR3 sequence (DNA): TGTGCCAGCAGCCGCTCACAGGGGTCGTACACTGAAGCTTTCTTT. Translation: CASSRSQGSYTEAFF.

The table lists this clone with a few counts. J is TRBJ2-1 and V is TRBV5-6; 9 nucleotides match TRBD1. J gave up 6 bases and V 0 bases, and 4 bases lay outside the gene matches. This CDR3 region has 15 residues. Germline V lookup: CDR1 SGHDT, CDR2 YYEEEE. The CDR3 DNA is TGTGCCAGCAGCTTGGGACAGGGGGTGGTCAATGAGCAGTTCTTC. This encodes CASSLGQGVVNEQFF.

The chain has TRBV5-3 and TRBJ2-1, with 9 positions matching TRBD2. TRBV5-3 is placed among ORFs of uncertain function. V lost 2 bases, J lost 0 bases, and 9 bases stayed unmatched. The CDR3 spans 18 residues. The CDR3 is CARSFLLAGNLSYNEQFF. The CDR3 DNA sequence: TGTGCCAGAAGCTTCTTGCTAGCGGGGAACCTCTCCTACAATGAGCAGTTCTTC.

This clone was observed a single time. This chain links TRBV27 with TRBJ1-5; D is unresolved. This CDR3 is built from 14 residues. Germline-derived CDR1 and CDR2 are MNHEY and SMNVEV (reference sequence). V lost 8 bases, J lost 6 bases, and 17 bases lay in between. DNA for the CDR3: TGTGCCAGCTCGCTCCAGGCCGAAGGTCAGCCCCAGCATTTT. It yields the protein CASSLQAEGQPQHF.

The V call is TRBV30, the J call TRBJ2-7; D may be TRBD2 (6 bases). The germline V and J ends were trimmed by 4 bases and 3 bases, with 13 bases remaining between them. This CDR3 has 13 residues. Germline values: CDR1 GTSNPN, CDR2 SVGIG (reference sequence). CDR3 residues: CAWNTQGGYEQYF. The CDR3 DNA reads TGTGCCTGGAACACCCAGGGAGGCTACGAGCAGTACTTC. Full variable domain (outside the CDR3, taken from reference TRBV30 and TRBJ2-7): SQTIHQWPATLVQPVGSPLSLECTVEGTSNPNLYWYRQAAGRGLQLLFYSVGIGQISSEVPQNLSASRPQDRQFILSSKKLLLSDSGFYLCAWNTQGGYEQYFGPGTRLTVT.

V and J are TRBV19 and TRBJ1-5; a weak D match, TRBD1 (5 bases). Trimming pared 6 bases from V and 0 bases from J, leaving 12 bases between. The CDR3 consists of 15 residues. The germline gives CDR1 LNHDA, CDR2 SQIVND (reference sequence). CDR3 in DNA: TGTGCCAGTAGGACAGTCTTTTATAGCAATCAGCCCCAGCATTTT. This codes for CASRTVFYSNQPQHF. Full variable domain (remainder filled in from reference TRBV19 and TRBJ1-5): DGGITQSPKYLFRKEGQNVTLSCEQNLNHDAMYWYRQDPGQGLRLIYYSQIVNDFQKGDIAEGYSVSREKKESFPLTVTSAQKNPTAFYLCASRTVFYSNQPQHFGDGTRLSIL.

The V call is TRBV5-1, the J call TRBJ2-2; D might be TRBD1 (5 bases). The germline V gene encodes CDR1 SGHRS and CDR2 YFSETQ. The CDR3 runs to 17 residues. V lost 0 bases and J lost 3, with 15 bases in between. The CDR3, as DNA: TGCGCCAGCAGCTTGGTTGGGGTGGACACCGACACCGGGGAGCTGTTTTTT. Protein product: CASSLVGVDTDTGELFF.

This chain links TRBV23-1 with TRBJ1-2; tentative D call: TRBD1 (5 bases). TRBV23-1 is annotated as an ORF whose role is uncertain. Trimming stripped 1 base from V and 5 bases from J, with 17 bases between. The CDR3 has 16 amino acids. The CDR3 coding sequence is TGCGCCAGCAGTCAATTTCTAAGGGTCGGGGGGTATGGCTACACCTTC. Amino acids: CASSQFLRVGGYGYTF.

The CDR3 sequence: CASSFRDRGQYEQYF. The CDR3 DNA sequence: TGTGCCAGCAGCTTCCGGGACAGGGGTCAATACGAGCAGTACTTC. This chain connects TRBV13 to TRBJ2-7; 10 nucleotides line up with TRBD1. There are 15 residues in the CDR3. Germline V gene data show CDR1 as PRHDT and CDR2 as FYEKMQ (reference sequence). V lost 3 bases to trimming and J lost 4 bases; unmatched junction nucleotides: 6.

The chain has TRBV19 and TRBJ2-3, with 9 positions matching TRBD2. The germline CDR1 and CDR2 sequences are LNHDA and SQIVND (reference sequence). CDR3 length: 15 amino acids. V lost 4 bases, J lost 4 bases, and 6 bases stayed unmatched. The CDR3 coding sequence is TGTGCCAGTAGTAGCGGGGGGGCCGGGGCAGATACGCAGTATTTT. It translates to CASSSGGAGADTQYF.